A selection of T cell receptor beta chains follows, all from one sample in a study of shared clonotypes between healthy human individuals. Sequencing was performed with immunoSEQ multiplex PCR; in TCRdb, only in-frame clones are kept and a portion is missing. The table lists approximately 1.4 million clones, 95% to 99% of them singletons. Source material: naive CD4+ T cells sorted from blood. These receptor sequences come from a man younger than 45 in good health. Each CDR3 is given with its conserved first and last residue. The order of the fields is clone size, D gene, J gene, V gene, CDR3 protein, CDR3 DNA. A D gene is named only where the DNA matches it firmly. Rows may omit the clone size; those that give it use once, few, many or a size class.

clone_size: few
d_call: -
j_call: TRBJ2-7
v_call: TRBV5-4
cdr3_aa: CASSLQGGTGRLEQYF
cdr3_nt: TGTGCCAGCAGCTTGCAGGGGGGAACAGGACGGCTTGAGCAGTACTTC

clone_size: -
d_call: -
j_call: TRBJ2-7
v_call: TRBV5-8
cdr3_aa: CASSYRVSPQIEQYF
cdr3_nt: TGTGCCAGCAGCTACAGGGTATCACCTCAGATCGAGCAGTACTTC

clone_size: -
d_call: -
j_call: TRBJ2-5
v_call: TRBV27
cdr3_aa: CASSWGPQETQYF
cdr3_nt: TGTGCCAGCAGTTGGGGCCCCCAAGAGACCCAGTACTTC

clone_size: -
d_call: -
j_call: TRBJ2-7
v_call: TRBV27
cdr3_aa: CASSLQGSSYEQYF
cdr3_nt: TGTGCCAGCAGTTTGCAGGGTAGCTCCTACGAGCAGTACTTC

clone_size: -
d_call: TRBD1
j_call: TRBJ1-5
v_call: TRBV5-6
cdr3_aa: CASSPGQGGSQPQHF
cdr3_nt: TGTGCCAGCAGCCCGGGACAGGGTGGGAGTCAGCCCCAGCATTTT

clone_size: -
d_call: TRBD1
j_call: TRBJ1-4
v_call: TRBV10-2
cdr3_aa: CASSERQGRNEKLFF
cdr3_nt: TGCGCCAGCAGTGAAAGACAGGGGAGAAATGAAAAACTGTTTTTT

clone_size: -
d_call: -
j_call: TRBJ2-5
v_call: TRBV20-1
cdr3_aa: CSAAQETQYF
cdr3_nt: TGCAGTGCTGCTCAAGAGACCCAGTACTTC

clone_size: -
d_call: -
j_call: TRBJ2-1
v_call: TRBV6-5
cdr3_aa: CASSPPPLGYNEQFF
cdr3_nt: TGTGCCAGCAGTCCGCCCCCCTTGGGGTACAATGAGCAGTTCTTC

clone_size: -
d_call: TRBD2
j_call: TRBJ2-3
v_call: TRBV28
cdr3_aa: CASSTSGTTDTQYF
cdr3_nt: TGTGCCAGCAGTACTAGCGGGACCACAGATACGCAGTATTTT

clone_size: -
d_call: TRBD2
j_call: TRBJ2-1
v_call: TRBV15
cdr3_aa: CATSGGGLAGGLFHEQFF
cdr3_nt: TGTGCCACCAGCGGGGGGGGACTAGCGGGAGGGCTGTTCCATGAGCAGTTCTTC

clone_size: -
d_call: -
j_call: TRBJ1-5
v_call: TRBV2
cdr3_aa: CATSGQPQHF
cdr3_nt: TGTGCCACATCGGGGCAGCCCCAGCATTTT

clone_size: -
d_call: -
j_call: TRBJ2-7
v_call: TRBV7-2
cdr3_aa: CASSLVLRATPSYEQYF
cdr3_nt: TGTGCCAGCAGCTTAGTGCTGAGGGCTACCCCCTCCTACGAGCAGTACTTC

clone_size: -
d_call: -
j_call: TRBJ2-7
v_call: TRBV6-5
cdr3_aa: CASSSGSYEQYF
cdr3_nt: TGTGCCAGCAGCTCCGGGAGCTACGAGCAGTACTTC

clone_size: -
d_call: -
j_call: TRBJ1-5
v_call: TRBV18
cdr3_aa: CASSPEFVASPNQPQHF
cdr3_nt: TGTGCCAGCTCACCAGAATTTGTGGCTTCACCCAATCAGCCCCAGCATTTT

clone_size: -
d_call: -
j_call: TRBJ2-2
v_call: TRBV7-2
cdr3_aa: CASSLLSAGLTGELFF
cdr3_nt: TGTGCCAGCAGCTTACTCTCGGCAGGGCTTACCGGGGAGCTGTTTTTT

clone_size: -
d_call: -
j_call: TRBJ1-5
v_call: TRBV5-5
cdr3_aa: CASSPPGGDNQPQHF
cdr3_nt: TGTGCCAGCAGCCCGCCGGGGGGAGACAATCAGCCCCAGCATTTT

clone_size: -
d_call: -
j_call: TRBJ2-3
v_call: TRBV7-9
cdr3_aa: CASSSDQEQPTPWTDTQYF
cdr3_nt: TGTGCCAGCAGCTCGGACCAGGAACAACCTACCCCTTGGACAGATACGCAGTATTTT